The next 20 T cell receptor beta chains were all read from a single sample in a study of blood T cell repertoires in COVID-19. Data came from immunoSEQ multiplex PCR; TCRdb stores just in-frame clones and leaves some out. The data hold more than 200,000 clones, with approximately 80% observed a single time. The sample comprised peripheral blood. The receptor set was obtained from a woman aged 80 or over with COVID-19, enrolled during active disease.

The V call is TRBV27, the J call TRBJ2-5; D might be TRBD2 (6 bases). The CDR3 is 12 amino acids. Germline CDR1 reads MNHEY; CDR2 reads SMNVEV (reference sequence). The CDR3 DNA follows: TGTGCGGCGGGACGGGCACAAGAGACCCAGTACTTC. Translation: CAAGRAQETQYF.

The chain uses TRBV6-6 and TRBJ2-7, with 8 nucleotides matching TRBD1. J gave up 6 bases and V 8 bases, and 9 bases lay outside the gene matches. Germline V gene sequence: CDR1 MNHNY, CDR2 SVGAGI (reference sequence). The CDR3 is 13 residues long. The CDR3 loop is CASRGQGAVEQYF. The DNA of the CDR3 is TGTGCCAGCCGAGGGCAGGGGGCGGTCGAGCAGTACTTC.

The chain links TRBV10-3 to TRBJ1-2; D is undetermined. V lost 2 bases and J lost 2, with 12 bases in between. CDR1 and CDR2 from the germline V gene are ENHRY and SYGVKD. The CDR3 has 15 residues. Written as DNA, the CDR3 is TGTGCCATCAGTGAGAACTTGCAGGCAAACTATGGCTACACCTTC. This gives the protein CAISENLQANYGYTF.

The chain links TRBV10-3 to TRBJ1-1, with TRBD1 matching 11 bases. The germline V gene encodes CDR1 ENHRY and CDR2 SYGVKD. Trimming took 6 bases from V and 4 from J; bases not matched to a gene: 7. This CDR3 comprises 15 residues. The CDR3 sequence is CAIREDRGLGTEAFF. CDR3 in DNA: TGTGCCATCAGGGAGGACAGGGGGCTCGGCACTGAAGCTTTCTTT.

The V gene is TRBV6-5, the J gene TRBJ1-5; no reliable D call. The length of the CDR3 is 14 residues. Trimming pared 6 bases from V and 6 bases from J, leaving 15 bases between. Germline V gives CDR1 MNHEY, CDR2 SVGAGI. CDR3 nucleotide sequence: TGTGCCAGCAGCCCGGTCCCGGGTCGTCAGCCCCAGCATTTT. Translating it yields CASSPVPGRQPQHF.

The J gene is TRBJ1-3, the V gene TRBV5-4, with a tentative D call TRBD1 (5 bases). Trimming left V 0 bases short and J 0 bases short, with 13 bases between. The CDR3 is 17 amino acids. Germline V gene lookup returns CDR1 SGHNT and CDR2 YYREEE (reference sequence). The DNA for the CDR3 is TGTGCCAGCAGCTTGGGGGGAACAGGCATCTCTGGAAACACCATATATTTT. Its translation: CASSLGGTGISGNTIYF.

The genes are TRBV10-2 and TRBJ2-7, with 9 bases that match TRBD1. Per the germline V gene, CDR1 is WSHSY and CDR2 is SAAADI. The CDR3 covers 13 residues. V was pared by 7 bases and J by 5 bases, with 6 bases of the junction left unmatched. The DNA for the CDR3 is TGCGCCAGCAATACACAGGGGGCGAACGAGCAGTACGTC. This gives the protein CASNTQGANEQYV.

V and J are TRBV11-2 and TRBJ1-6; D call uncertain. This CDR3 spans 11 amino acids. V lost 5 bases and J 7 bases, leaving 3 bases between the germline ends. Germline values: CDR1 SGHAT, CDR2 FQNNGV. The CDR3 DNA reads as TGTGCCAGCAGCCGGAATTCACCCCTCCACTTT. Amino acids: CASSRNSPLHF.

The chain is built from TRBV2 and TRBJ2-1; TRBD2 matches 12 bases. This CDR3 region has 15 residues. CDR1 and CDR2 (germline): SNHLY, FYNNEI. V lost 6 bases, J lost 4 bases, and 4 bases stayed unmatched. This CDR3 is CASRAGTSGYNEQFF. The CDR3 bases are TGTGCCAGCAGGGCCGGGACTAGCGGGTACAATGAGCAGTTCTTC. Full variable domain (rest looked up from reference TRBV2 and TRBJ2-1): EPEVTQTPSHQVTQMGQEVILRCVPISNHLYFYWYRQILGQKVEFLVSFYNNEISEKSEIFDDQFSVERPDGSNFTLKIRSTKLEDSAMYFCASRAGTSGYNEQFFGPGTRLTVL.

The chain has TRBV5-4 and TRBJ1-1; 8 bases map to TRBD1. Trimming took 3 bases from V and 1 from J; bases not matched to a gene: 5. Germline V gene sequence: CDR1 SGHNT, CDR2 YYREEE (reference sequence). CDR3 size: 15 residues. This CDR3 is CASSSIQGANTEAFF. The CDR3 nucleotides are TGTGCCAGCAGCTCTATTCAGGGGGCGAACACTGAAGCTTTCTTT.

This chain links TRBV5-1 with TRBJ1-2; D unclear. The germline V and J ends were trimmed by 0 bases and 3 bases, with 6 bases remaining between them. The V gene's germline CDR1 is SGHRS and CDR2 YFSETQ. This CDR3 is built from 13 residues. The CDR3 sequence: CASSLEGDYGYTF. In DNA, the CDR3 is TGCGCCAGCAGCTTGGAAGGAGACTATGGCTACACCTTC.

The count of this clone is one. The chain has TRBV3-1 (or the pseudogene TRBV3-2) and TRBJ1-3; D gene ambiguous. CDR1 and CDR2 (germline): LGHDT, YNNKEL (reference sequence). Deletions cut 5 bases from V and 4 bases from J, with 9 bases between. The CDR3 sequence is 13 residues long. Here the CDR3 reads CASSSVQGNTIYF. CDR3 coding DNA: TGTGCCAGCAGCTCAGTCCAGGGAAACACCATATATTTT.

The chain is built from TRBV7-2 and TRBJ1-1, with D uncertain. The germline CDR1 and CDR2 sequences are SGHTA and FQGNSA. Between the trimmed V and J ends, which lost 2 bases and 0 bases, there was a span of 10 bases. The CDR3 runs 15 residues. CDR3 loop: CASSLTFGLNTEAFF. The CDR3 DNA reads TGTGCCAGCAGCTTAACGTTTGGGCTGAACACTGAAGCTTTCTTT.

This sequence joins TRBV4-2 and TRBJ1-4; maybe TRBD1 (5 bases). Per germline, CDR1 LGHNA and CDR2 YNFKEQ. V lost 1 base and J lost 7, with 7 bases in between. The CDR3 has 13 residues. CDR3 loop: CASSQAQGEKLFF. The CDR3 bases are TGTGCCAGCAGCCAAGCCCAGGGTGAAAAACTGTTTTTT.

This chain links TRBV2 with TRBJ1-1, with D perhaps TRBD1 (5 bases). V lost 7 bases, J lost 2 bases, and 11 bases lay in between. The germline gives CDR1 SNHLY, CDR2 FYNNEI. The CDR3 consists of 13 residues. The CDR3 DNA reads TGTGCCAGCACCGAGCAGGGAAACACTGAAGCTTTCTTT. The encoded protein is CASTEQGNTEAFF.

The V call is TRBV2, the J call TRBJ1-1; D not resolved. CDR3 length: 13 residues. The V gene lost 6 bases and the J gene lost 5 bases, with 13 bases spanning the gap. Germline loops: CDR1 SNHLY, CDR2 FYNNEI. CDR3 bases: TGTGCCAGCAGCCGGGAGGGTGAGACTGAAGCTTTCTTT. It yields the protein CASSREGETEAFF.

This clone was detected only once. J is TRBJ2-7 and V is TRBV7-2; tentative D call: TRBD1 (5 bases). The V end was cut by 1 base, the J end by 4 bases, with 8 bases between. Germline loops: CDR1 SGHTA, CDR2 FQGNSA. The CDR3 loop spans 13 amino acids. CDR3 region: CASSLVDSYEQYF. CDR3 bases: TGTGCCAGCAGCTTAGTCGACAGTTACGAGCAGTACTTC.

The rearrangement joins TRBV3-1 (or the pseudogene TRBV3-2) to TRBJ2-3; no clear D gene. V was shortened by 4 bases and J by 0 bases, with 5 bases between the two germline ends. Germline values: CDR1 LGHDT, CDR2 YNNKEL (reference sequence). This CDR3 comprises 13 residues. The CDR3 region has the DNA TGTGCCAGCAGCCCTTATAGCACAGATACGCAGTATTTT. Amino acid sequence: CASSPYSTDTQYF.

The CDR3 spells CASSGGQLNTGELFF. Written as DNA, the CDR3 is TGTGCCAGCAGTGGGGGACAGCTGAACACCGGGGAGCTGTTTTTT. The chain has TRBV2 and TRBJ2-2; 7 bases are shared with TRBD1. Germline trimming cut 4 bases from V and 1 base from J; bases unmatched to any gene: 3. The length of the CDR3 is 15 residues. Germline V gene sequence: CDR1 SNHLY, CDR2 FYNNEI.

This clone has only one observation. This chain links TRBV11-2 with TRBJ1-4; 8 bases line up with TRBD1. The CDR3 is 14 residues long. Germline-derived CDR1 and CDR2 are SGHAT and FQNNGV. Trimming cost V 5 bases and J 7 bases; bases outside gene matches: 6. The CDR3 is CASSPRTGTEKLFF. The CDR3 bases are TGTGCCAGCAGCCCGCGGACAGGGACTGAAAAACTGTTTTTT.